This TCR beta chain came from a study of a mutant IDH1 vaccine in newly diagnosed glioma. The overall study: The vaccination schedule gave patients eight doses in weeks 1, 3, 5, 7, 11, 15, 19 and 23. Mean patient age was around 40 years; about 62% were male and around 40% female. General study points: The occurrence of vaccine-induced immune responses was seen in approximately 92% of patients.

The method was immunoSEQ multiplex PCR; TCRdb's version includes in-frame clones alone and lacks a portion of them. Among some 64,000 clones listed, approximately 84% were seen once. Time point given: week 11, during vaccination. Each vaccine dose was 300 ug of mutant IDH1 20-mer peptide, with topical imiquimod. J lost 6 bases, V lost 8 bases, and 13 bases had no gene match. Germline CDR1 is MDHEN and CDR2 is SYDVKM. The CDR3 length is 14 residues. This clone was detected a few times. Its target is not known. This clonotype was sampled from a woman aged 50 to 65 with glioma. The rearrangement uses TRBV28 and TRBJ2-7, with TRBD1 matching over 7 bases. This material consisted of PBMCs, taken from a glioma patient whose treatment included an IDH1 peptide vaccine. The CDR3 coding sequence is TGTGCCAGCGCCTGGACAGGAGGAAGGAGCGAGCAGTACTTC. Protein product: CASAWTGGRSEQYF.